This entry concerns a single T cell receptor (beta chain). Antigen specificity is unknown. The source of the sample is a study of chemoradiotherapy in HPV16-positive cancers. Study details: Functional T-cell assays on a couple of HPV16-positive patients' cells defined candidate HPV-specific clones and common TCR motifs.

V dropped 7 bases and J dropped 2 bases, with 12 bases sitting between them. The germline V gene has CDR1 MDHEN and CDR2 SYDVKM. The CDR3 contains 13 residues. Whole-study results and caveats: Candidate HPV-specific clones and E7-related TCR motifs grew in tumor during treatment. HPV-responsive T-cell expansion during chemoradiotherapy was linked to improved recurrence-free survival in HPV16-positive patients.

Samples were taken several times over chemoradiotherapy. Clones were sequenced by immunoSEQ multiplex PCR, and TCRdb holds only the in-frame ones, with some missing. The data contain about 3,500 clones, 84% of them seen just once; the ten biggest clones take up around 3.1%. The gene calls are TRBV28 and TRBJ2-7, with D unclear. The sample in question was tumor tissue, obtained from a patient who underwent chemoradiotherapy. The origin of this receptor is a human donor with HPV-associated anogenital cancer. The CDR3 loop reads CASTPWRTYEQYF. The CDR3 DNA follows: TGTGCCAGCACTCCTTGGAGAACCTACGAGCAGTACTTC.